Described below is a single TCR beta chain sequence and its context. Its antigen is as yet unknown. Deletions cut 0 bases from V and 0 bases from J, with 12 bases between. This CDR3 spans 17 amino acids. Germline V gives CDR1 SNHLY, CDR2 FYNNEI. This sample was taken from a study of T cell repertoires in cytomegalovirus infection. Background on the study: Used in the study were CMV epitopes, some recently identified and HLA-C-restricted, others well-studied and HLA-B-restricted. Carrying CMV and the relevant HLA type showed in public TCR beta signatures. Findings of the study overall: It was HLA-C-restricted CMV-specific TCR beta clonotypes that dominated the response ex vivo. Frequencies of public TCR beta families were cumulated, and this identified carriers of CMV plus the relevant HLA.

One entry per CDR3 protein results from TCRdb running MiXCR on the reads. The data contain 680,000 or so distinct CDR3 sequences, roughly 33% of them singletons. The sequence derives from a human donor in good health (CMV status not recorded). Some clones in this sample may be carry-over from other donors' samples. Material: cultured PBMCs, obtained from culture after CMV antigen stimulation. V is TRBV2 and J is TRBJ2-4; D is tentatively TRBD1 or TRBD2 (6 bases each). CDR3 DNA: TGTGCCAGCAGTGAAGCGCTAGGAGGGGGAGCCAAAAACATTCAGTACTTC. It specifies CASSEALGGGAKNIQYF.